What follows are 32 T cell receptor beta chains derived from one specimen sequenced in a study of cytotoxic CD8 clonotypes in ibrutinib-treated CLL. Here immunoSEQ multiplex PCR was the method, and the copy in TCRdb shows in-frame clones only, minus some. The repertoire holds hundreds of thousands of clones, with less than 75% as singletons. The source material was PBMCs, sampled after 24 months of ibrutinib treatment. The origin of the receptors is a human donor with chronic lymphocytic leukemia.

This clone turned up a few times. The genes are TRBV7-9 and TRBJ2-2, with D hard to call. Germline CDR1 is SEHNR and CDR2 is FQNEAQ (reference sequence). CDR3 length: 14 amino acids. The V end lost 0 bases, the J end lost 4 bases, and 6 bases lay between the germline ends. CDR3 amino acids: CASSLAQFTGELFF. The DNA for the CDR3 is TGTGCCAGCAGCTTAGCCCAGTTCACCGGGGAGCTGTTTTTT.

The chain links TRBV6-5 to TRBJ1-1; unclear D gene. The CDR3 has 14 amino acids. The V end lost 8 bases, the J end lost 0 bases, and 13 bases lay between the germline ends. The V gene's germline CDR1 is MNHEY and CDR2 SVGAGI. CDR3 residues: CASFGGTMNTEAFF. The CDR3, as DNA: TGTGCCAGCTTCGGCGGAACAATGAACACTGAAGCTTTCTTT.

This chain uses TRBV7-3 with TRBJ1-5, with D tentatively TRBD1 (5 bases). Trimming stripped 5 bases from V and 7 bases from J, with 12 bases between. Looked up from germline, CDR1 is SGHTA and CDR2 is FQGTGA. The CDR3 length is 13 residues. The CDR3, as DNA: TGTGCCAGCAGCGAACAGGTTGGGCAGCCCCAGCATTTT. Its protein product is CASSEQVGQPQHF.

The V call is TRBV6-5, the J call TRBJ2-7; the D is unclear. Germline CDR1 reads MNHEY; CDR2 reads SVGAGI. This CDR3 contains 12 residues. V was pared by 7 bases and J by 2 bases, with 9 bases between. For the CDR3, the DNA is TGTGCCAGCACTGGGGTTACCTACGAGCAGTACTTC. Translated, it gives CASTGVTYEQYF.

This rearrangement joins TRBV29-1 to TRBJ2-7; unclear D gene. The CDR3 extends over 12 amino acids. Germline CDR1 reads SQVTM; CDR2 reads ANQGSEA. The ends were cut back, 7 bases at V and 1 base at J, with 11 bases in the middle. CDR3 sequence: CSAAETSYEQYF. The CDR3 DNA reads TGCAGCGCGGCCGAGACGTCCTACGAGCAGTACTTC.

The V gene is TRBV30, the J gene TRBJ2-5; weak D call: TRBD2 (5 bases). This CDR3 comprises 13 residues. Germline V gene lookup returns CDR1 GTSNPN and CDR2 SVGIG (reference sequence). Deletions cut 8 bases from V and 4 bases from J, with 17 bases between. The CDR3, as DNA: TGTGCCGGCCGAACGGGGTTGGGAGAGACCCAGTACTTC. Protein product: CAGRTGLGETQYF.

The V gene is TRBV4-2, the J gene TRBJ2-1, with no clear D. The CDR3 sequence is 13 residues long. Germline V gene lookup returns CDR1 LGHNA and CDR2 YNFKEQ. Trimming pared 4 bases from V and 9 bases from J, leaving 13 bases between. The CDR3 reads CASSPVVLGEQFF. The CDR3 DNA is TGTGCCAGCAGCCCAGTTGTTCTGGGTGAGCAGTTCTTC.

The J gene is TRBJ2-7, the V gene TRBV7-2, with TRBD2 identical over 9 bases. There are 18 residues in the CDR3. CDR1 and CDR2 from the germline V gene are SGHTA and FQGNSA. After removal of 5 bases from V and 2 bases from J, the junction contained 16 bases not matched to a gene. CDR3 DNA: TGTGCCAGCAGCCCACGGTTTGGTAGCGGGAGAGAGGCCTACGAGCAGTACTTC. Its translation: CASSPRFGSGREAYEQYF.

The DNA for the CDR3 is TGTGCCAGCAGCGGTCCGCAGGGGGCAGTGGGCTACACCTTC. It translates to CASSGPQGAVGYTF. The chain links TRBV28 to TRBJ1-2, with TRBD1 matching over 8 bases. CDR1 is MDHEN, CDR2 SYDVKM, per germline. The CDR3 length is 14 residues. Trimming took 6 bases from V and 8 from J; bases not matched to a gene: 11.

The genes are TRBV11-2 and TRBJ1-3, with D unresolved. CDR3 size: 17 residues. CDR1 SGHAT and CDR2 FQNNGV come from the germline V gene. The V end was cut by 5 bases, the J end by 0 bases, with 17 bases between. Here the CDR3 reads CASSPLWPSSSGNTIYF. The CDR3 DNA follows: TGTGCCAGCAGCCCATTATGGCCGTCGAGCTCTGGAAACACCATATATTTT.

The rearrangement links TRBV5-5 to TRBJ2-7; the D is unclear. Germline V gene data show CDR1 as SGHKS and CDR2 as YYEKEE (reference sequence). The CDR3 runs 12 residues. V lost 0 bases and J lost 2, with 3 bases in between. In DNA, the CDR3 is TGTGCCAGCAGCTTGGGGGCCTACGAGCAGTACTTC. Translating it yields CASSLGAYEQYF.

V gene TRBV2 combines with J gene TRBJ2-1; D is perhaps TRBD1 (6 bases). Germline CDR1 and CDR2: SNHLY and FYNNEI. The CDR3 spans 14 residues. Trimming took off 5 bases at V and 4 bases at J, with 12 bases between the two ends. Here the CDR3 reads CASSLQGKYNEQFF. In DNA, the CDR3 is TGTGCCAGCAGTCTGCAGGGGAAGTACAATGAGCAGTTCTTC.

The chain recombines TRBV5-4 with TRBJ1-5; unclear D gene. The CDR3 covers 16 residues. From germline, CDR1 is SGHNT and CDR2 YYREEE (reference sequence). V gave up 4 bases and J gave up 7 bases, with 21 bases separating them. The CDR3 region is CASSAGRFSKGQPQHF. CDR3 nucleotides: TGTGCCAGCAGCGCTGGCAGGTTTTCTAAGGGACAGCCCCAGCATTTT.

This clone was seen a handful of times. The V and J genes are TRBV7-9 and TRBJ2-7; D unclear. V was clipped by 8 bases and J by 3 bases, with 8 bases between them. The CDR3 has 11 residues. The V gene's germline CDR1 is SEHNR and CDR2 FQNEAQ (reference sequence). The CDR3 nucleotides read TGTGCCAGCGGACGAAACTACGAGCAGTACTTC. Translated: CASGRNYEQYF.

This clone was counted a few times. The chain has TRBV5-4 and TRBJ2-1; D may be TRBD1 or TRBD2 (5 bases each). The CDR3 runs 14 residues. Trimming pared 2 bases from V and 3 bases from J, leaving 9 bases between. Per germline, CDR1 SGHNT and CDR2 YYREEE (reference sequence). The CDR3 region has the DNA TGTGCCAGCAGCTTTGGGGGTCGCTACAATGAGCAGTTCTTC. It encodes CASSFGGRYNEQFF.

The rearrangement uses TRBV15 and TRBJ2-2; 14 bases are shared with TRBD2. Germline values: CDR1 LNHNV, CDR2 YYDKDF (reference sequence). Unmatched junction bases numbered 5, after V lost 3 bases and J lost 5 bases. This CDR3 has 17 residues. CDR3 in amino acids: CATSRGLAGEGTGELFF. The CDR3 nucleotides read TGTGCCACCAGCAGGGGACTAGCGGGAGAAGGAACCGGGGAGCTGTTTTTT.

Only one count was recorded for this clone. Here the CDR3 reads CASSLYPFTGPNSGANVLTF. The CDR3 DNA is TGTGCCAGCAGTTTGTACCCCTTTACAGGTCCCAACTCTGGGGCCAACGTCCTGACTTTC. J is TRBJ2-6 and V is TRBV27; tentative D call: TRBD1 (5 bases). This CDR3 spans 20 amino acids. CDR1 and CDR2 (germline): MNHEY, SMNVEV (reference sequence). The V end lost 3 bases, the J end lost 0 bases, and 21 bases lay between the germline ends. Looking up the rest from reference TRBV27 and TRBJ2-6 gives the full variable domain: EAQVTQNPRYLITVTGKKLTVTCSQNMNHEYMSWYRQDPGLGLRQIYYSMNVEVTDKGDVPEGYKVSRKEKRNFPLILESPSPNQTSLYFCASSLYPFTGPNSGANVLTFGAGSRLTVL.

This rearrangement joins TRBV9 to TRBJ2-7; no firm D call. From germline, CDR1 is SGDLS and CDR2 YYNGEE. Trimming stripped 4 bases from V and 6 bases from J, with 14 bases between. This CDR3 spans 13 amino acids. In nucleotides, the CDR3 is TGTGCCAGCAGCCTTAAGACTTGGGGCGAGCAGTACTTC. Protein: CASSLKTWGEQYF.

This chain links TRBV18 with TRBJ2-1; TRBD2 matches 14 bases. Losses at the gene ends were 0 bases for V and 14 bases for J; bases not matched to a gene: 6. The CDR3 totals 15 residues. Germline assignment: CDR1 KGHSH and CDR2 LQKENI. The CDR3 DNA reads as TGTGCCAGCTCACCACCGGGACTAGCGGGAGTTGCGGAGTTCTTC. Amino acids: CASSPPGLAGVAEFF.

In the case of this clone: A junction end diverges from the germline sequence, so it may reflect a read error. The genes are TRBV7-7 and TRBJ2-1, with TRBD1 as a possible D gene (6 bases). This CDR3 is built from 13 residues. The germline V gene encodes CDR1 SSHAT and CDR2 FNYEAQ (reference sequence). CDR3 loop: CASSLDRMNEQFF. The CDR3 nucleotides read TGTGCTAGCAGCCTAGACAGGATGAATGAGCAGTTCTTC.

The chain joins TRBV9 to TRBJ2-7; 7 nucleotides agree with TRBD1. Trimming cost V 1 base and J 3 bases; bases outside gene matches: 7. The CDR3 extends over 15 amino acids. Germline lookup yields CDR1 SGDLS and CDR2 YYNGEE. The CDR3 sequence is CASSVKEGDSYEQYF. In nucleotides, the CDR3 is TGTGCCAGCAGCGTAAAGGAAGGGGACAGCTACGAGCAGTACTTC.

This chain joins TRBV7-2 and TRBJ1-5; unclear D gene. The CDR3 spans 13 residues. V shed 5 bases and J shed 7 bases, with 12 bases lying between them. Per the germline V gene, CDR1 is SGHTA and CDR2 is FQGNSA. CDR3 sequence: CASSRVPMQPQHF. The CDR3 DNA reads as TGTGCCAGCAGCCGAGTCCCCATGCAGCCCCAGCATTTT.

The chain carries TRBV5-1 and TRBJ2-2; 10 bases fit TRBD2. Losses at the gene ends were 3 bases for V and 8 bases for J; bases not matched to a gene: 10. The CDR3 contains 16 residues. Germline-derived CDR1 and CDR2 are SGHRS and YFSETQ. This CDR3 reads CASSSLTSGNAGELFF. CDR3 coding DNA: TGCGCCAGCAGCTCATTAACTAGCGGGAACGCGGGGGAGCTGTTTTTT. Together with reference TRBV5-1 and TRBJ2-2, the CDR3 gives the full variable domain: KAGVTQTPRYLIKTRGQQVTLSCSPISGHRSVSWYQQTPGQGLQFLFEYFSETQRNKGNFPGRFSGRQFSNSRSEMNVSTLELGDSALYLCASSSLTSGNAGELFFGEGSRLTVL.

There are a few counts of this clone. The chain combines TRBV5-1 with TRBJ2-7; perhaps TRBD1 as D (6 bases). Deletions cut 6 bases from V and 1 base from J, with 11 bases between. The CDR3 is 13 residues long. Germline assignment: CDR1 SGHRS and CDR2 YFSETQ. The CDR3 sequence is CASKGTQSYEQYF. In DNA form, the CDR3 reads TGCGCCAGCAAAGGGACACAATCCTACGAGCAGTACTTC.

The table lists this clone with a few counts. The V call is TRBV5-4, the J call TRBJ1-2, with 8 bases that match TRBD1. Germline lookup yields CDR1 SGHNT and CDR2 YYREEE (reference sequence). This CDR3 has 15 residues. V was clipped by 4 bases and J by 7 bases; unmatched bases: 12. The CDR3 is CASSHGQGGKGGYTF. The CDR3 coding sequence is TGTGCCAGCAGCCACGGACAGGGTGGTAAGGGTGGCTACACCTTC.

The chain recombines TRBV11-2 with TRBJ2-5, with a tentative D call TRBD2 (5 bases). The CDR3 is 17 amino acids. CDR1 SGHAT and CDR2 FQNNGV come from the germline V gene. V was shortened by 3 bases and J by 2 bases, with 19 bases between the two germline ends. As DNA, the CDR3 is TGTGCCAGCAGCTTTGTCGGTCTAGCCCCACTACAAGAGACCCAGTACTTC. Its protein is CASSFVGLAPLQETQYF.

This chain links TRBV4-2 with TRBJ2-7, with D possibly being TRBD1 or TRBD2 (5 bases each). The CDR3 totals 14 residues. The germline gives CDR1 LGHNA, CDR2 YNFKEQ. V shed 1 base and J shed 2 bases, with 9 bases lying between them. The CDR3 nucleotides read TGTGCCAGCAGCCAAGGGGACGGTCCCTACGAGCAGTACTTC. Translation: CASSQGDGPYEQYF.

The chain has TRBV19 and TRBJ2-7; tentatively, D is TRBD1 (6 bases). Trimming cost V 4 bases and J 0 bases, with 19 bases left between them. Germline assignment: CDR1 LNHDA and CDR2 SQIVND (reference sequence). The CDR3 has 17 residues. The chain's CDR3 is CASSTPRTETISYEQYF. CDR3 sequence (DNA): TGTGCCAGTAGTACCCCTCGGACAGAAACGATCTCCTACGAGCAGTACTTC.

The rearrangement uses TRBV7-3 and TRBJ2-7; D may be TRBD2 (5 bases). V was cut by 4 bases and J by 4 bases, with 14 bases left in between. The CDR3 contains 14 residues. In germline, CDR1 is SGHTA, CDR2 FQGTGA. CDR3 amino acids: CASSSKSGEYEQYF. CDR3 bases: TGTGCCAGCAGCTCAAAGAGCGGAGAGTACGAGCAGTACTTC.

The chain combines TRBV7-8 with TRBJ2-6, with D unclear. The V gene's germline CDR1 is SGHVS and CDR2 FQNEAQ. V shed 1 base and J shed 0 bases, with 7 bases lying between them. The CDR3 sequence is 16 residues long. CDR3 residues: CASSLDSHSGANVLTF. DNA for the CDR3: TGTGCCAGCAGCTTAGACTCTCACTCTGGGGCCAACGTCCTGACTTTC.

This clone has a single count. The chain is built from TRBV25-1 and TRBJ2-2; possible D gene TRBD2, 6 bases. Germline V gene lookup returns CDR1 MGHDK and CDR2 SYGVNS. The CDR3 is 15 amino acids. V was shortened by 0 bases and J by 4 bases, with 9 bases between the two germline ends. CDR3 nucleotide sequence: TGTGCCAGCAGTGAATACCGGGACTTCACCGGGGAGCTGTTTTTT. This translates into CASSEYRDFTGELFF.

V and J are TRBV29-1 and TRBJ2-1; no firm D call. This CDR3 is built from 11 residues. CDR1 is SQVTM, CDR2 ANQGSEA, per germline. V lost 8 bases and J 8 bases, leaving 13 bases between the germline ends. The CDR3 DNA reads TGCAGCACACGGATAACCGATGAGCAGTTCTTC. It codes for CSTRITDEQFF.